The rows below give T cell receptor beta chains drawn from one sample of a study of shared clonotypes between healthy human individuals. The data were produced by immunoSEQ multiplex PCR, yet TCRdb's version contains in-frame clones alone and is incomplete. The data show about 680,000 clones, just over 90% seen once. Sequencing was carried out using naive CD8+ T cells sorted from blood. The receptors here all came from a man under 40 in good health. The CDR3 runs from the conserved cysteine through the conserved F or W. Clone size is stated in some rows and not others, as once, few, many or a class when expanded.

>TRBV25-1|.|TRBJ2-2
CASSLGGGELFF
>TRBV5-6|once|TRBJ2-5
CASSSHRQGMETQYF
>TRBV7-9|.|TRBJ2-1
CASSLGWGEGHDEQFF
>TRBV5-1|.|TRBJ1-2
CASSLAPLTANYGYTF
>TRBV14|.|TRBJ1-1
CASSQLGQDTEAFF
>TRBV29-1|.|TRBJ2-3
CSVGAAARPDTQYF
>TRBV7-8|once|TRBJ2-1
CASSQMNEQFF
>TRBV19|.|TRBJ2-1
CASKPVSSYNEQFF
>TRBV6-6|.|TRBJ1-5
CASSYGGGNQPQHF
>TRBV27|.|TRBJ2-1
CASSLGQGGPDEQFF
>TRBV14|.|TRBJ2-7
CASSLTTFSYEQYF
>TRBV19|.|TRBJ2-7
CASSITSVTYEQYF
>TRBV5-6|once|TRBJ2-1
CASSLGNEQFF
>TRBV28|.|TRBJ2-1
CASAGLAVNNEQFF
>TRBV11-3|.|TRBJ2-7
CASSSSTETGEQYF
>TRBV10-2|.|TRBJ2-1
CASSDLVINEQFF
>TRBV6-1|.|TRBJ2-7
CASSENRNPYEQYF
>TRBV19|.|TRBJ2-1
CASKSGRPYEQFF
>TRBV28|.|TRBJ2-3
CASSLAEATDTQYF
>TRBV6-5|.|TRBJ2-7
CASSPWTGPYEQYF
>TRBV5-6|.|TRBJ2-7
CASSLRVAANYEQYF
>TRBV4-3|.|TRBJ2-7
CASSLDPPTGLTSYEQYF
>TRBV27|.|TRBJ2-1
CASSLWQGAQQFF
>TRBV10-3|.|TRBJ1-1
CAISATSNTEAFF
>TRBV29-1|.|TRBJ2-7
CSVEDLRGRAYEQYF
>TRBV4-3|few|TRBJ1-2
CASSPESRGYGYTF
>TRBV7-9|.|TRBJ2-1
CASSSNEQFF
>TRBV5-1|few|TRBJ2-5
CASRYGGGPQETQYF
>TRBV5-1|.|TRBJ2-7
CASSAGQASYEQYF
>TRBV7-9|.|TRBJ1-5
CASSLGDSSNQPQHF
>TRBV6-5|once|TRBJ2-2
CASSYQLAGNTGELFF
>TRBV28|.|TRBJ1-5
CASSLEGQGSHQPQHF
>TRBV5-1|.|TRBJ2-7
CASSWAAESYEQYF
>TRBV28|.|TRBJ2-7
CASSFGTSVDEQYF
>TRBV9|.|TRBJ2-1
CASSVVGSGRANEQFF
>TRBV29-1|.|TRBJ2-1
CSVPRLAGRSSQYNEQFF
>TRBV27|.|TRBJ2-3
CASSSDWGSMADTQYF
>TRBV7-3|.|TRBJ2-7
CASSLSGQGHEQYF
>TRBV7-9|.|TRBJ1-4
CASSRRTGGDEKLFF
>TRBV27|.|TRBJ2-3
CASSPGQGRDTQYF
>TRBV13|.|TRBJ2-1
CASSPSYNEQFF
>TRBV27|once|TRBJ2-3
CASSLDLELDTQYF
>TRBV7-9|.|TRBJ2-5
CASSPSPGEREETQYF
>TRBV27|once|TRBJ2-5
CTSSPRPGRETQYF
>TRBV11-2|once|TRBJ2-7
CASSLSRDRAAYEQYF
>TRBV7-6|.|TRBJ1-1
CASSLGTGQQSEAFF
>TRBV27|.|TRBJ2-2
CASSGTTGSGELFF